One and the same sample provided the 17 T cell receptor beta chains below, sequenced in a study of CD8 T cells in Susac syndrome. RNA in amounts of roughly 0.5 to 1 ug was reverse transcribed with random hexamers. TCRdb fed the immunoSEQ multiplex PCR reads into MiXCR, producing one record per CDR3 protein. This sample carries roughly 250,000 distinct CDR3 sequences, 90% to 96% of them seen once, and the ten largest clones take 0.1%. Material for sequencing was CD4+ T cells from PBMCs. The receptors were gathered from a human donor with Susac syndrome.

The CDR3 nucleotides are TGTGCCAGCGCTGGGTACAATGAGCAGTTCTTC. Residues: CASAGYNEQFF. The gene calls are TRBV2 and TRBJ2-1, with unresolved D. With 8 bases removed from V and 4 bases from J, the gap between germline ends came to 6 bases. Looked up from germline, CDR1 is SNHLY and CDR2 is FYNNEI. This CDR3 contains 11 residues.

The rearrangement links TRBV12-3 or TRBV12-4 to TRBJ2-5; TRBD1 matches 8 bases. CDR3 size: 14 residues. With V trimmed by 3 bases and J by 3 bases, 3 bases remained unmatched. CDR3 nucleotides: TGTGCCAGCAGTTTCGGACAGGGAGAAGAGACCCAGTACTTC. It encodes CASSFGQGEETQYF.

This clonotype was counted once. V and J are TRBV3-1 and TRBJ1-2; D not certain. Trimming removed 1 base at V and 4 bases at J, with 16 bases between. There are 16 residues in the CDR3. In germline, CDR1 is LGHDT, CDR2 YNNKEL (reference sequence). CDR3 DNA: TGTGCCAGCAGCCAAGTCTTTTCTGGGAACTCCTATGGCTACACCTTC. Amino acid sequence: CASSQVFSGNSYGYTF.

The V and J genes are TRBV24-1 and TRBJ2-1; TRBD1 is a possible D gene (5 bases). The CDR3 has 17 amino acids. The V gene lost 0 bases and the J gene lost 0 bases, with 11 bases spanning the gap. In germline, CDR1 is KGHDR, CDR2 SFDVKD. The CDR3 coding sequence is TGTGCCACCAGTGATTTGAGGGGATCGAACTCCTACAATGAGCAGTTCTTC. Protein sequence: CATSDLRGSNSYNEQFF.

The V call is TRBV7-3, the J call TRBJ2-5; 10 bases map to TRBD1. CDR3 length: 15 amino acids. Germline CDR1 SGHTA, CDR2 FQGTGA. Trimming cost V 5 bases and J 4 bases; bases outside gene matches: 7. The CDR3 coding sequence is TGTGCCAGCAGCGTACGACAGGGGGCTGGAGAGACCCAGTACTTC. It is translated as CASSVRQGAGETQYF. Together with reference TRBV7-3 and TRBJ2-5, the CDR3 gives the full variable domain: GAGVSQTPSNKVTEKGKYVELRCDPISGHTALYWYRQSLGQGPEFLIYFQGTGAADDSGLPNDRFFAVRPEGSVSTLKIQRTERGDSAVYLCASSVRQGAGETQYFGPGTRLLVL.

The chain carries TRBV20-1 and TRBJ2-1, with 9 bases identical to TRBD2. Trimming at V came to 3 bases and at J to 2 bases, leaving 8 bases not matched to a gene. Germline values: CDR1 DFQATT, CDR2 SNEGSKA (reference sequence). The CDR3 is 16 residues long. The CDR3 sequence is CSASYRGGRAYNEQFF. CDR3 DNA: TGCAGTGCTAGTTACCGTGGCGGGAGGGCCTACAATGAGCAGTTCTTC.

This chain joins TRBV19 and TRBJ1-1; D is possibly TRBD1 (5 bases). With 5 bases removed from V and 4 bases from J, the gap between germline ends came to 17 bases. The length of the CDR3 is 15 residues. CDR1 LNHDA and CDR2 SQIVND come from the germline V gene (reference sequence). Here the CDR3 DNA reads TGTGCCAGTAGTTCCCAGGGCAACCTAGGCACTGAAGCTTTCTTT. Translated: CASSSQGNLGTEAFF.

The V and J genes are TRBV19 and TRBJ2-4; D is possibly TRBD1 (5 bases). This CDR3 spans 18 amino acids. V gave up 5 bases and J gave up 7 bases, with 27 bases separating them. Per the germline V gene, CDR1 is LNHDA and CDR2 is SQIVND (reference sequence). The CDR3 protein is CASSSSASSQEPRNIQYF. As DNA, the CDR3 is TGTGCCAGTAGTTCCTCCGCTTCCTCACAGGAGCCCAGGAACATTCAGTACTTC.

This sequence joins TRBV6-5 and TRBJ2-1, with D perhaps matching TRBD1 or TRBD2 (5 bases each). Germline V gene sequence: CDR1 MNHEY, CDR2 SVGAGI. The CDR3 is 15 amino acids. The V and J ends lost 6 bases and 3 bases respectively, with 15 bases between them. The CDR3 bases are TGTGCCAGCAGCCCCGGGGCTTCACACTACAATGAGCAGTTCTTC. Its translation: CASSPGASHYNEQFF.

V gene TRBV5-6 combines with J gene TRBJ2-3; perhaps TRBD1 as D (6 bases). The CDR3 consists of 15 residues. Germline V lookup: CDR1 SGHDT, CDR2 YYEEEE. V was trimmed by 5 bases and J by 2 bases, leaving 15 bases between them. CDR3 in DNA: TGTGCCAGCAGAACGACGGGACACCACACAGATACGCAGTATTTT. This translates into CASRTTGHHTDTQYF.

The rearrangement uses TRBV18 and TRBJ2-5; no reliable D call. The CDR3 extends over 14 amino acids. V was trimmed by 2 bases and J by 0 bases, leaving 7 bases between them. The germline V gene encodes CDR1 KGHSH and CDR2 LQKENI. The CDR3 DNA is TGTGCCAGCTCACCAGTTTCACACCAAGAGACCCAGTACTTC. As protein: CASSPVSHQETQYF.

The V call is TRBV2, the J call TRBJ1-5, with unresolved D. Germline CDR1 is SNHLY and CDR2 is FYNNEI. V lost 5 bases to trimming and J lost 0 bases, with 8 bases between them. The CDR3 is made up of 14 amino acids. CDR3 DNA: TGTGCCAGCAGTAAACAGTATAGCAATCAGCCCCAGCATTTT. Translated: CASSKQYSNQPQHF.

The chain has TRBV21-1 and TRBJ2-5; the table assigns TRBD1, which was not confirmed against the DNA. TRBV21-1 is flagged as a pseudogene. CDR3 size: 18 residues. The CDR3: CASSYDGGRQSYQETQYF. In DNA, the CDR3 is TGTGCCAGCAGTTACGACGGGGGCCGACAGTCGTACCAAGAGACCCAGTACTTC.

The chain has TRBV2 and TRBJ2-7, with a tentative D call TRBD2 (5 bases). CDR1 SNHLY and CDR2 FYNNEI come from the germline V gene. The ends were cut back, 7 bases at V and 2 bases at J, with 9 bases in the middle. The CDR3 extends over 12 amino acids. The CDR3 DNA reads as TGTGCCAGCAAGAGGGAGACCTACGAGCAGTACTTC. It codes for CASKRETYEQYF.

The genes are TRBV29-1 and TRBJ2-7; D is possibly TRBD2 (5 bases). The V and J ends lost 6 bases and 7 bases respectively, with 19 bases between them. The CDR3 has 13 residues. CDR1 SQVTM and CDR2 ANQGSEA come from the germline V gene. CDR3 sequence (DNA): TGCAGCGTCGGTAGTGGGGTATCGGGGGAGCAGTACTTC. It codes for CSVGSGVSGEQYF.

V is TRBV29-1 and J is TRBJ2-2, with 7 bases fitting TRBD1. The CDR3 totals 14 residues. In germline, CDR1 is SQVTM, CDR2 ANQGSEA. V dropped 5 bases and J dropped 4; count of bases not matched to a gene: 7. The CDR3 DNA reads TGCAGCGTTAGACAGGGCGGTGGCACCGGGGAGCTGTTTTTT. Translated, it gives CSVRQGGGTGELFF.

J is TRBJ2-7 and V is TRBV6-5; 9 bases agree with TRBD1. V dropped 8 bases and J dropped 4; count of bases not matched to a gene: 12. The CDR3 extends over 15 amino acids. The germline V gene encodes CDR1 MNHEY and CDR2 SVGAGI. CDR3 loop: CASRYLGQGLYEQYF. The CDR3 DNA follows: TGTGCCAGCCGGTATCTCGGACAGGGGTTATACGAGCAGTACTTC.